Each of the 10 T cell receptor beta chains below was sequenced from the same sample in a study of T-cell reconstitution after alpha-beta-depleted transplantation in children. Using unique molecular identifiers, the investigators prepared the TCRbeta library. TCRdb independently ran MiXCR on the PCR reads; one entry per CDR3 protein. The sample lists some 590,000 distinct CDR3 sequences; over 9.5% were seen once. Sequences were derived from PBMCs from the stem cell graft donor, sampled from the stem cell graft. All receptors come from a human donor who donated a stem cell graft to a child with acute myeloid leukemia.

The J gene is TRBJ2-2, the V gene TRBV19, with TRBD2 matching 13 bases. This CDR3 is built from 18 residues. Germline values: CDR1 LNHDA, CDR2 SQIVND (reference sequence). The V and J ends lost 7 bases and 0 bases, in that order; junction bases with no gene match: 8. CDR3 coding DNA: TGTGCCAGTAACCCCCGACTAGCGGGAGGCGCGAACACCGGGGAGCTGTTTTTT. It yields the protein CASNPRLAGGANTGELFF.

V is TRBV5-1 and J is TRBJ2-5, with 8 bases matching TRBD2. With V trimmed by 2 bases and J by 1 base, 4 bases remained unmatched. Germline V CDR1 and CDR2: SGHRS, YFSETQ. The CDR3 has 15 residues. CDR3 nucleotide sequence: TGCGCCAGCAGCTTTCTAGCGGGTGTCCAAGAGACCCAGTACTTC. It encodes CASSFLAGVQETQYF.

The chain combines TRBV15 with TRBJ2-7; D is ambiguous. V lost 5 bases and J 5 bases, leaving 19 bases between the germline ends. CDR1 LNHNV and CDR2 YYDKDF come from the germline V gene (reference sequence). The length of the CDR3 is 15 residues. CDR3 residues: CATSLGTSIPHEQYF. The CDR3 nucleotides are TGTGCCACCAGCCTAGGAACGTCCATCCCCCACGAGCAGTACTTC.

There are a few counts of this clonotype. The rearrangement links TRBV7-6 to TRBJ2-1; no definite D call. The V end was cut by 1 base, the J end by 7 bases, with 14 bases between. Germline-derived CDR1 and CDR2 are SGHVS and FNYEAQ. The CDR3 has 15 amino acids. The CDR3 here is CASSLEGSRANEQFF. DNA of the CDR3: TGTGCCAGCAGCTTAGAAGGTTCTCGAGCGAATGAGCAGTTCTTC.

The rearrangement links TRBV19 to TRBJ2-5; D possibly uses TRBD1 or TRBD2 (6 bases each). The V and J ends lost 1 base and 2 bases respectively, with 11 bases between them. Germline-derived CDR1 and CDR2 are LNHDA and SQIVND (reference sequence). The CDR3 is made up of 15 amino acids. In DNA form, the CDR3 reads TGTGCCAGTAGTATAGTCGGGGGCAGTCAAGAGACCCAGTACTTC. Protein: CASSIVGGSQETQYF.

This clonotype was seen more than once but under ten times. This sequence joins TRBV5-1 and TRBJ1-6; D is perhaps TRBD1 (5 bases). Germline V lookup: CDR1 SGHRS, CDR2 YFSETQ. The CDR3 has 16 amino acids. Trimming left V 0 bases short and J 9 bases short, with 16 bases between. CDR3 loop: CASSLGVGIGASPLHF. The CDR3 DNA reads TGCGCCAGCAGCTTGGGAGTTGGGATCGGGGCTTCACCCCTCCACTTT.

The sample holds many counts of this clonotype. J is TRBJ2-7 and V is TRBV20-1, with 8 bases lining up with TRBD1. V lost 4 bases to trimming and J lost 2 bases; unmatched junction nucleotides: 4. This CDR3 comprises 13 residues. Germline V lookup: CDR1 DFQATT, CDR2 SNEGSKA (reference sequence). CDR3 in DNA: TGCAGTGCTAATCCGGGACAGGCCTACGAGCAGTACTTC. Protein product: CSANPGQAYEQYF.

The chain is built from TRBV20-1 and TRBJ2-3; TRBD1 is a possible D gene (5 bases). This CDR3 comprises 12 residues. The V and J ends lost 7 bases and 0 bases respectively, with 8 bases between them. CDR1 and CDR2 (germline): DFQATT, SNEGSKA (reference sequence). The CDR3 protein is CSESGSTDTQYF. The DNA of the CDR3 is TGCAGTGAATCAGGGAGCACAGATACGCAGTATTTT.

The V and J genes are TRBV20-1 and TRBJ1-2; 7 nucleotides agree with TRBD1. The CDR3 covers 13 residues. The germline gives CDR1 DFQATT, CDR2 SNEGSKA (reference sequence). Trimming removed 3 bases from V and 2 bases from J; junction bases left unmatched: 3. CDR3 nucleotides: TGCAGTGCTAGCACCAGGGGGAACTATGGCTACACCTTC. Encoded protein: CSASTRGNYGYTF.

The chain is built from TRBV18 and TRBJ1-5; weak D call: TRBD1 (5 bases). This CDR3 spans 14 amino acids. The ends were cut back, 2 bases at V and 5 bases at J, with 10 bases in the middle. Germline CDR1 reads KGHSH; CDR2 reads LQKENI. In DNA form, the CDR3 reads TGTGCCAGCTCACCATCTGGGGGGTATCAGCCCCAGCATTTT. Amino acid sequence: CASSPSGGYQPQHF. Full variable domain (missing parts from reference TRBV18 and TRBJ1-5): NAGVMQNPRHLVRRRGQEARLRCSPMKGHSHVYWYRQLPEEGLKFMVYLQKENIIDESGMPKERFSAEFPKEGPSILRIQQVVRGDSAAYFCASSPSGGYQPQHFGDGTRLSIL.